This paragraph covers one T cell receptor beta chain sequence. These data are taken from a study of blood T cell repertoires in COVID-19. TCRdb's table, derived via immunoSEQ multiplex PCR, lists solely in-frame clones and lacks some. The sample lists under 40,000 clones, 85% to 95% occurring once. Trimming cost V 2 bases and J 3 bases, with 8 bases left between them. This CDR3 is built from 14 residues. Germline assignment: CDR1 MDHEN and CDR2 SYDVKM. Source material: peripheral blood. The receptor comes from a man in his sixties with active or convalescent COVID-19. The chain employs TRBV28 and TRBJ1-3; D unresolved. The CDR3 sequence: CASSLGGVGNTIYF. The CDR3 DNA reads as TGTGCCAGCAGTTTAGGCGGGGTTGGAAACACCATATATTTT.